Sequencing of this T cell receptor (beta chain) was carried out in a study of T cell responses to AZD1222 COVID-19 vaccine. Overall study findings and caveats: Among the donors, most were white British and more were female, and clonal diversity was possibly underestimated. An increase in Spike-specific TCR breadth and depth was observed after two AZD1222 doses. Vaccine-related CD4 TCRs covered spike, predominating at 160-218 and 743-854. At baseline, seropositivity was found in only 5 to 7 AZD1222 recipients.

This table comes from immunoSEQ multiplex PCR, and its TCRdb copy is limited to in-frame clones, with some not included. The sample lists roughly 140,000 clones; approximately 90% were seen once. A word on this clone: The antigen is undetermined.

CDR1 LNHDA and CDR2 SQIVND come from the germline V gene (reference sequence). This CDR3 contains 13 residues. V was clipped by 6 bases and J by 4 bases; unmatched bases: 0. This chain connects TRBV19 to TRBJ2-1, with 10 bases lining up with TRBD2. This TCR was recovered from an adult in good health. The material was peripheral blood, obtained on day 0 of AZD1222 vaccination. CDR3 residues: CASRGLAYNEQFF. In DNA, the CDR3 is TGTGCCAGTAGGGGACTAGCGTACAATGAGCAGTTCTTC.